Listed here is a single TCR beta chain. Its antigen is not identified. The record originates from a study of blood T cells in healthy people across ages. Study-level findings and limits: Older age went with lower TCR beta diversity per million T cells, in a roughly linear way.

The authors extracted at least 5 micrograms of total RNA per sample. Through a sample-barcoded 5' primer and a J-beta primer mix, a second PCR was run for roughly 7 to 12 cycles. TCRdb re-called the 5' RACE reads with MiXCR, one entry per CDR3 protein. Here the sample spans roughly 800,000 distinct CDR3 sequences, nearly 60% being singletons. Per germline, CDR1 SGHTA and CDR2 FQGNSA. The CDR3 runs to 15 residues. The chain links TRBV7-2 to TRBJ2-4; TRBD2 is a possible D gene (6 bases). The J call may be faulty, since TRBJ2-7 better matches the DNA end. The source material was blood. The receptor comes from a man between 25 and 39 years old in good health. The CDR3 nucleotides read TGTGCCAGCAGCGAGGGACTCGGGGAAGCCTACGAGCAGTACTTC. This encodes CASSEGLGEAYEQYF.